There are many counts of the clone carrying this T cell receptor beta chain. Antigen unknown. The study defined stable Graves' hyperthyroidism as no ophthalmopathy progression within 18 months. The record originates from a study of T cells in Graves' hyperthyroidism and ophthalmopathy. Amplified TCR beta CDR3 regions derived from RNA transcripts. HTBI primers were the set used in a first-round RT-PCR of the TCR CDR3. A single record per CDR3 protein comes from TCRdb applying MiXCR to the multiplex PCR reads. The sample has approximately 200,000 distinct CDR3 sequences, 15% to 20% seen once; the top ten hold over 35%. The CDR3 has 16 residues. Germline CDR1 reads MGHDK; CDR2 reads SYGVNS. V was cut by 3 bases and J by 6 bases, with 15 bases left in between. Study conclusions and caveats: The model predicted ophthalmopathy a median around seven months before onset.

The clonotype originates from a man aged 40-50 years with Graves' hyperthyroidism. This chain connects TRBV25-1 to TRBJ1-6, with D tentatively TRBD1 (6 bases). The material sequenced was blood. The CDR3 loop reads CASSDPEGHINSPLHF. CDR3 DNA sequence: TGTGCCAGCAGTGATCCTGAGGGACATATTAATTCACCCCTCCACTTT.